Described below is a single T cell receptor (beta chain) sequence and its context. The entry originates in a study of blood T cell repertoires in COVID-19. Study overall: Samples of COVID-19 (acute and convalescent) were obtained from the United States, Italy and Spain.

Some clones are missing from TCRdb's copy, which holds only in-frame ones; the method was immunoSEQ multiplex PCR. Here the sample spans about 300,000 clones, 90% being singletons. The CDR3 extends over 14 amino acids. The germline CDR1 and CDR2 sequences are SGDLS and YYNGEE. Trimming removed 0 bases at V and 9 bases at J, with 13 bases between. Sequencing was performed on PBMCs or T cells enriched from blood (not recorded which). The J gene is TRBJ2-1, the V gene TRBV9; a possible D gene is TRBD2 (6 bases). The receptor was derived from a woman aged 18-29 years with acute COVID-19. Here the CDR3 DNA reads TGTGCCAGCAGCGTAGATCCAGTCGGGGGTGAGCAGTTCTTC. Its translation is CASSVDPVGGEQFF.